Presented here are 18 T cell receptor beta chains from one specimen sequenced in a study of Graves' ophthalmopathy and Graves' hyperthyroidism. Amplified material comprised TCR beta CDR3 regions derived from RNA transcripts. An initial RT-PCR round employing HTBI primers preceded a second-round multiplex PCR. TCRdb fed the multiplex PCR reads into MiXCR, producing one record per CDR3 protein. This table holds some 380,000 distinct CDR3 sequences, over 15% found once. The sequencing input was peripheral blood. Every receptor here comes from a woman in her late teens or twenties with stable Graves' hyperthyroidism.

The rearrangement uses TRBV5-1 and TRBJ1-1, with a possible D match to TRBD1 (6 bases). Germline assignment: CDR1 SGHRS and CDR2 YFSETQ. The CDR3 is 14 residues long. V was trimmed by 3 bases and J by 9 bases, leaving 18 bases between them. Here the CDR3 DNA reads TGCGCCAGCAGCTCACTGGACAGAGAATCCCAAGCTTTCTTT. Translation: CASSSLDRESQAFF. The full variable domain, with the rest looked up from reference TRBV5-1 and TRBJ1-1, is KAGVTQTPRYLIKTRGQQVTLSCSPISGHRSVSWYQQTPGQGLQFLFEYFSETQRNKGNFPGRFSGRQFSNSRSEMNVSTLELGDSALYLCASSSLDRESQAFFGQGTRLTVV.

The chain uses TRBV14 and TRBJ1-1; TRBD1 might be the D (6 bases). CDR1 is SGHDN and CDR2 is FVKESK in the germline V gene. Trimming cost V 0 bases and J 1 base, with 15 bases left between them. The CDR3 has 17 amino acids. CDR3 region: CASSQDPRGGGNTEAFF. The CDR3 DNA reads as TGTGCCAGCAGCCAAGATCCGCGGGGAGGGGGGAACACTGAAGCTTTCTTT.

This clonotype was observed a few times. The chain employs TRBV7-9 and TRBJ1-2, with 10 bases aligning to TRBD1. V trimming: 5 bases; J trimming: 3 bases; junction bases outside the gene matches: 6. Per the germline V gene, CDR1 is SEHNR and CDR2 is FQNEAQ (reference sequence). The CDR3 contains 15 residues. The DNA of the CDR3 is TGTGCCAGCAGCACCCGACAGGGGGCTGACTATGGCTACACCTTC. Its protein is CASSTRQGADYGYTF.

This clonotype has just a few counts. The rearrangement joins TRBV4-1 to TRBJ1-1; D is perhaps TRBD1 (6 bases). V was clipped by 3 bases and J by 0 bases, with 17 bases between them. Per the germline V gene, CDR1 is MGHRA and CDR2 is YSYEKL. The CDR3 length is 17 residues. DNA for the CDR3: TGCGCCAGCAGCCATCCTAAAACAGGGAATATGAACACTGAAGCTTTCTTT. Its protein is CASSHPKTGNMNTEAFF.

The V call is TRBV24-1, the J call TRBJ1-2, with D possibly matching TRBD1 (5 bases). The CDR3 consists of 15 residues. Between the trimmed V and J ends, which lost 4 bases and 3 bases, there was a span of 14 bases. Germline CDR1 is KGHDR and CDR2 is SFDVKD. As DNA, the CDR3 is TGTGCCACCAGTGAAATGCGGGACGGAGACTATGGCTACACCTTC. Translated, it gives CATSEMRDGDYGYTF.

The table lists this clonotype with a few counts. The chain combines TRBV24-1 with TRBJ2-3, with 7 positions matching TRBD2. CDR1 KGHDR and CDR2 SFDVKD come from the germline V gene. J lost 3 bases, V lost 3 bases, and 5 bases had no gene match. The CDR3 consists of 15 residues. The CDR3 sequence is CATSDPRGGTDTQYF. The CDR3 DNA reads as TGTGCCACCAGTGATCCCCGGGGAGGGACAGATACGCAGTATTTT.

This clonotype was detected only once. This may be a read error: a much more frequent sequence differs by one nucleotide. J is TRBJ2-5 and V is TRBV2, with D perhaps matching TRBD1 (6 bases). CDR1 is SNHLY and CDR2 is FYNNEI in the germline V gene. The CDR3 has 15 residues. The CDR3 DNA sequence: TGTGCCAGCAGCCCCGCCGGACAGCTACAAGAGACCCATTACTTC. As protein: CASSPAGQLQETHYF.

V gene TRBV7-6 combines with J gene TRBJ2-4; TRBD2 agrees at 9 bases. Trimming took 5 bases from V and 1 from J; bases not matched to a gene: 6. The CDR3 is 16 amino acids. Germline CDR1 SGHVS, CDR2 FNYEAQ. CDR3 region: CASSPVAGAAKNIQYF. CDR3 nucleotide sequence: TGTGCCAGCAGCCCAGTAGCGGGGGCGGCCAAAAACATTCAGTACTTC.

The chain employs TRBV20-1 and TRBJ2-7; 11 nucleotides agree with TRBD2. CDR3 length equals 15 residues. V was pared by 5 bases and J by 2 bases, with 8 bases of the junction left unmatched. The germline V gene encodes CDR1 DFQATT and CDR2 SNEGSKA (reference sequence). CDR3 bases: TGCAGTGCTTTACCGACTAGCGGGGTTACCTACGAGCAGTACTTC. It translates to CSALPTSGVTYEQYF.

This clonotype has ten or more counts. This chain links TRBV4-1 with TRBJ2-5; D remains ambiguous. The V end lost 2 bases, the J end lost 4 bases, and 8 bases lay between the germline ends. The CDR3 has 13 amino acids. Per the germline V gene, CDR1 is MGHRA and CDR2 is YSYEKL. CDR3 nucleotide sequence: TGCGCCAGCAGCCAACCTTCTACAGAGACCCAGTACTTC. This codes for CASSQPSTETQYF.

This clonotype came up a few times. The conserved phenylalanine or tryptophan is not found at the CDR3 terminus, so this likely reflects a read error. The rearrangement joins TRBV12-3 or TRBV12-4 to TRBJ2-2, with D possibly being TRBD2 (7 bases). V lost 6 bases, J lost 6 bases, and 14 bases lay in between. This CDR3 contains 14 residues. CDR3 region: CASRPGGEAGELFY. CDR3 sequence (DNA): TGTGCCAGCAGGCCGGGGGGCGAGGCCGGGGAGCTGTTTTAT.

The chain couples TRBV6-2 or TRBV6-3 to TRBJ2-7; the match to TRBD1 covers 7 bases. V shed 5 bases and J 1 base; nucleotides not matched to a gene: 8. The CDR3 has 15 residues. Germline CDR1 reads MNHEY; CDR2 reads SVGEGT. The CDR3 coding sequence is TGTGCCAGCAGTATCCGACAGGGAGTATCCTACGAGCAGTACTTC. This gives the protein CASSIRQGVSYEQYF.

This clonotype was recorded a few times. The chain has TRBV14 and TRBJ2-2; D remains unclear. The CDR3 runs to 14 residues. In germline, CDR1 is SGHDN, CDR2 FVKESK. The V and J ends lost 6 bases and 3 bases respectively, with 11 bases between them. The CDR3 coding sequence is TGTGCCAGCAGACCCAGTCCTTACACCGGGGAGCTGTTTTTT. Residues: CASRPSPYTGELFF.

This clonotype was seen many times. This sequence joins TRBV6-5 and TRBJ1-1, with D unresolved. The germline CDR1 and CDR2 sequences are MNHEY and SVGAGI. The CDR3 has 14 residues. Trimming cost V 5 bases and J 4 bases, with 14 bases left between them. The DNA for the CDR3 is TGTGCCAGCAGTACAAGACGGGGAAGCACTGAAGCTTTCTTT. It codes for CASSTRRGSTEAFF.

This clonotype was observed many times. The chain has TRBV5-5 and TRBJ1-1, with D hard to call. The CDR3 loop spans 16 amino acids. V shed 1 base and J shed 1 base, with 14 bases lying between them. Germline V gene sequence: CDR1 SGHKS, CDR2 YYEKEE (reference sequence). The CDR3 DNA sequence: TGTGCCAGCAGCTTGCGGGAATGGCCTTCGAACACTGAAGCTTTCTTT. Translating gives CASSLREWPSNTEAFF.

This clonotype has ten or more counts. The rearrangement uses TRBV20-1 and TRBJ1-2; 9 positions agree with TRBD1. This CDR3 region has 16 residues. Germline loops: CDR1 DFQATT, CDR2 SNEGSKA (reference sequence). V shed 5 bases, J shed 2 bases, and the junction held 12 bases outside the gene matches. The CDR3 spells CSALHAAQGANYGYTF. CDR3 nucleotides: TGCAGTGCTTTACACGCTGCACAGGGGGCGAACTATGGCTACACCTTC.

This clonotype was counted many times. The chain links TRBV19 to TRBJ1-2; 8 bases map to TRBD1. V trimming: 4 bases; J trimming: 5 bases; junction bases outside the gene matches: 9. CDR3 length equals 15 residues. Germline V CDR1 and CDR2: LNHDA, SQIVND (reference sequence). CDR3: CASSSAGQGVYGYTF. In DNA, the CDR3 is TGTGCCAGTAGTAGCGCAGGACAGGGAGTTTATGGCTACACCTTC. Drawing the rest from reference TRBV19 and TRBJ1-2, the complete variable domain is DGGITQSPKYLFRKEGQNVTLSCEQNLNHDAMYWYRQDPGQGLRLIYYSQIVNDFQKGDIAEGYSVSREKKESFPLTVTSAQKNPTAFYLCASSSAGQGVYGYTFGSGTRLTVV.

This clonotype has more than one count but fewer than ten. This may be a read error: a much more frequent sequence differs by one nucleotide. The CDR3 DNA sequence: TGCAGCGTTGAAGATGGGTCGGAAAACACTGAAGCTTGCTTT. Protein: CSVEDGSENTEACF. The chain carries TRBV29-1 and TRBJ1-1, with no clear D. Per germline, CDR1 SQVTM and CDR2 ANQGSEA. The CDR3 covers 14 residues.